A selection of T cell receptor beta chains follows, all from one sample in a study of blood T cells in healthy people across ages. TCRdb re-analysed the 5' RACE reads in MiXCR, keeping a single row per CDR3 protein. The table has 730,000 or so distinct CDR3 sequences, approximately 43% seen once. Sequencing was carried out using blood. The receptors come from a woman aged 55-70 years in good health. CDR3s include the opening cysteine and the closing phenylalanine or tryptophan. D genes are given only for firm matches. Clone size is stated in some rows and not others, as once, few, many or a class when expanded.

abundance,d_gene,v_gene,j_gene,CDR3nt,CDR3aa
few,NA,TRBV7-2,TRBJ2-6,TGTGCCAGCAGCTTTCAGGTGGTCGCTTCTGGGGCCAACGTCCTGACTTTC,CASSFQVVASGANVLTF
few,NA,TRBV21-1,TRBJ2-3,TGTGCCAGCAGCAACCAGACTAGCGGGAGAGGTACTAATACAGATACGCAGTATTTT,CASSNQTSGRGTNTDTQYF
NA,NA,TRBV7-2,TRBJ2-1,TGTGCCAGCAGCCGACGGACAGATAATGAGCAGTTCTTC,CASSRRTDNEQFF
NA,NA,TRBV10-3,TRBJ2-7,TGTGCCATCAGTGGGACCGACCCATTATACGAGCAGTACTTC,CAISGTDPLYEQYF
NA,NA,TRBV4-1,TRBJ2-5,TGCGCCAGCAGCCAAGTGCACAGGGAGACCCAGTACTTC,CASSQVHRETQYF
few,NA,TRBV20-1,TRBJ1-5,TGCAGTGCTAGAGAACAGGGTGAGGATCAGCCCCAGCATTTT,CSAREQGEDQPQHF
few,NA,TRBV7-2,TRBJ2-1,TGTGCCAGCAGCTTAACGAGGGAGGCCTCCTACAATGAGCAGTTCTTC,CASSLTREASYNEQFF
NA,TRBD1,TRBV7-2,TRBJ1-2,TGTGCCAGCAGCCCTTCACCGGGACAGACTAACTATGGCTACACCTTC,CASSPSPGQTNYGYTF
NA,TRBD1,TRBV6-2/TRBV6-3,TRBJ1-1,TGTGCCAGCAGTTTACAGGGGTTGAACACTGGAGCTTTCTTT,CASSLQGLNTGAFF
NA,NA,TRBV6-6,TRBJ1-5,TGTGCCAGCACCCCAAAAGGGCTTCAGCCCCAGCATTTT,CASTPKGLQPQHF
few,NA,TRBV20-1,TRBJ2-3,TGCAGTGCTAGAGGAGGGGACATGAGCACAGATACGCAGTATTTT,CSARGGDMSTDTQYF
NA,NA,TRBV28,TRBJ1-5,TGTGCCGGCCGCGGGTCGAGCAATCAGCCCCAGCATTTT,CAGRGSSNQPQHF
NA,NA,TRBV20-1,TRBJ2-7,TGCAGTGCCGCCGACCCCGGGACCCAGCGCCACGAGCAGTACTTC,CSAADPGTQRHEQYF
NA,NA,TRBV7-2,TRBJ1-1,TGTGCCAGCAGCTTATGGGAGGATGGACGGAGAGCTTTCTTT,CASSLWEDGRRAFF
many,NA,TRBV7-9,TRBJ2-5,TGTGCCAGCAGGAGCTGGGGGGAAGAGACCCAGTACTTC,CASRSWGEETQYF
NA,TRBD1,TRBV24-1,TRBJ2-3,TGTGCCACCAGTGATTTTAGTCAGGGGGCAGATACGCAGTATTTT,CATSDFSQGADTQYF
NA,NA,TRBV5-1,TRBJ1-5,TGCGCCAGCAGCTTGGGCCAGAGCCATCAGCCCCAGCATTTT,CASSLGQSHQPQHF
NA,NA,TRBV7-9,TRBJ2-7,TGTGCCAGCAGCTTAGCGCTTACAGGGCCTTCCAACGAGCAGTACTTC,CASSLALTGPSNEQYF
NA,NA,TRBV6-6,TRBJ1-2,TGTGCCAGCAGTTCTACAAAGGAGGGCTACACCTTC,CASSSTKEGYTF
NA,TRBD1,TRBV11-1,TRBJ1-6,TGTGCCAGCAGCGACCGGGACAGGGGTAGTGCACCCCTCCACTTT,CASSDRDRGSAPLHF
few,NA,TRBV3-1,TRBJ2-7,TGTGCCAGCAGCCAAGAGGGCGGACCTTACTCCTACGAGCAGTACTTC,CASSQEGGPYSYEQYF
NA,NA,TRBV5-1,TRBJ2-7,TGCGCCGGCAGCTTTGAGCGATCAACCTACGAGCAGTACTTC,CAGSFERSTYEQYF
many,NA,TRBV3-1,TRBJ2-7,TGTGCCAGCAGGTACGGGTACGAGCAGTACTTC,CASRYGYEQYF
NA,TRBD2,TRBV2,TRBJ2-7,TGTGCCAGCTACCTAGCGGGCACCTACGAGCAGTACTTC,CASYLAGTYEQYF
NA,TRBD2,TRBV5-1,TRBJ2-1,TGCGCCAGCAGCTTGGCACGGTCGAGCGGGGGATTAGTAAATGAGCAGTTCTTC,CASSLARSSGGLVNEQFF
NA,NA,TRBV12-3/TRBV12-4,TRBJ1-5,TGTGCCAGCAGTCCCGGTAGAGGGGCTAATAGCAATCAGCCCCAGCATTTT,CASSPGRGANSNQPQHF
NA,NA,TRBV9,TRBJ1-3,TGTGCCAGCAGCCCCAGGGGTGAATCTGGAAACACCATATATTTT,CASSPRGESGNTIYF
once,NA,TRBV12-3/TRBV12-4,TRBJ1-1,TGTGCCAGCAGTTTCATCTCTTTGAGGGTTGGCCGGATCGAGAACACTGAAGCTTTCTTT,CASSFISLRVGRIENTEAFF
NA,TRBD2,TRBV20-1,TRBJ2-1,TGCAGTCGACTAGCGGGAGGGCCAGCCTCCTACAATGAGCAGTTCTTC,CSRLAGGPASYNEQFF
NA,NA,TRBV7-2,TRBJ1-2,TGTGCCAGCAGCTTGGGGACTTGGGATGGCTACACCTTC,CASSLGTWDGYTF
few,TRBD1,TRBV6-4,TRBJ2-1,TGTGCCAGCAGCGCCCAGGGGGCATTAAGAAATGAGCAGTTCTTC,CASSAQGALRNEQFF
once,TRBD2,TRBV9,TRBJ2-7,TGTGCCAGCAGCGTAGTAGGTAGCGGGGGGTCGAATGAGCAGTACTTC,CASSVVGSGGSNEQYF
NA,TRBD2,TRBV20-1,TRBJ2-5,TGCAGTGGAGCTCGGACTAGCGGGTTCTCAGGGACCCAGTACTTC,CSGARTSGFSGTQYF
NA,TRBD2,TRBV20-1,TRBJ2-3,TGCAGTACTACTAGCGGGGGGGGATACACAGATACGCAGTATTTT,CSTTSGGGYTDTQYF
few,NA,TRBV9,TRBJ2-5,TGTGCCAGCAGCCCCAATCACGGGGCGGCGAGTGAGCAGTACTTC,CASSPNHGAASEQYF
NA,TRBD2,TRBV11-2,TRBJ2-3,TGTGCCAGCAGCTTCCCTGGGGTAGCGGGGGGAGATACGCAGTATTTT,CASSFPGVAGGDTQYF
NA,NA,TRBV20-1,TRBJ2-3,TGCAGTGCTAGATCTCCTCGAGTACTAGATACGCAGTATTTT,CSARSPRVLDTQYF
few,NA,TRBV5-4,TRBJ2-3,TGTGCCAGCAGCCACAGGGAAGGCCCAGATACGCAGTATTTT,CASSHREGPDTQYF
once,NA,TRBV3-1,TRBJ1-1,TGTGCCAGCAGCCAAGTGGCAGCCACTGAAGCTTTCTTT,CASSQVAATEAFF
few,NA,TRBV3-1,TRBJ2-1,TGTGCCAGCAGCCCACTAGCTTCGAGTGAGCAGTTCTTC,CASSPLASSEQFF
NA,NA,TRBV27,TRBJ2-3,TGTGCCAGCAGGCCAACCCTTCGGGACTCACCTACAGATACGCAGTATTTT,CASRPTLRDSPTDTQYF
few,NA,TRBV5-6,TRBJ2-1,TGTGCCAGCAGCTTGGGAAGGCAGGGGTACAATGAGCAGTTCTTC,CASSLGRQGYNEQFF
NA,NA,TRBV20-1,TRBJ2-2,TGCGGTGCTAGAGTACAGCCCGGGGAGCTGTTTTTT,CGARVQPGELFF
NA,TRBD2,TRBV7-2,TRBJ2-5,TGTGCCAGCAGCCCCCCCGGGACTAGAAGCACCCAGTACTTC,CASSPPGTRSTQYF
NA,TRBD2,TRBV5-1,TRBJ2-7,TGCGCCAGCAGCTTTGGGAGGACTAGCGGCTACGAGCAGTACTTC,CASSFGRTSGYEQYF
few,NA,TRBV28,TRBJ2-7,TGTGCCAGCAGGGAGGCGAACGGCCGCTACGAGCAGTACTTC,CASREANGRYEQYF
NA,TRBD1,TRBV5-1,TRBJ1-4,TGCGCCAGCAGCTTGGGACAGGGTTTAGGTGAAAAACTGTTTTTT,CASSLGQGLGEKLFF
few,TRBD1,TRBV7-2,TRBJ1-6,TGTGCCAGCAGCCCTCATAGGGGGGACAGGGCGGATAATTCACCCCTCCACTTT,CASSPHRGDRADNSPLHF
NA,NA,TRBV20-1,TRBJ2-7,TGCAGTGCTCCCCGGGGCTACGAGCAGTACTTC,CSAPRGYEQYF
many,TRBD1,TRBV5-1,TRBJ2-2,TGCGCCAGCAGCCAAGGGACAGGGAGGACCGGGGAGCTGTTTTTT,CASSQGTGRTGELFF
few,NA,TRBV3-1,TRBJ1-2,TGTGCCAGCAGCCAAGATGGCGGACAGTTATCTAACTATGGCTACACCTTC,CASSQDGGQLSNYGYTF
few,NA,TRBV6-2/TRBV6-3,TRBJ2-7,TGTGCCAGCAGCTCCCTCACTAGGAACGAGCAGTACTTC,CASSSLTRNEQYF
NA,NA,TRBV3-1,TRBJ2-7,TGTGCCAGCAGCCAAAAGTCCGAGCAGTACTTC,CASSQKSEQYF